This T cell receptor (beta chain) was obtained from a study of OX40 agonist ivuxolimab in advanced cancers. Study information: Two cutaneous melanoma patients and one hepatocellular carcinoma patient, three in all, had partial responses.

Individuals having autoimmune disease history or systemic immunosuppression were not enrolled. This table comes from immunoSEQ multiplex PCR, and its TCRdb copy is limited to in-frame clones, with some not included. The profile shows about 86,000 clones, roughly nine tenths of them singletons. The sequencing here drew on CD4+ or CD8+ T cells sorted from blood, taken in a trial of the OX40 agonist ivuxolimab. The sequence derives from an adult with an advanced solid tumor such as melanoma, head and neck, liver or kidney cancer.

The CDR3 loop reads CASSLGTISYEQYF. The CDR3 DNA follows: TGTGCCAGCAGCTTGGGGACTATTTCCTACGAGCAGTACTTC. This chain joins TRBV5-6 and TRBJ2-7; possible D gene TRBD2, 6 bases. This CDR3 contains 14 residues. V lost 0 bases and J 1 base, leaving 8 bases between the germline ends. CDR1 is SGHDT, CDR2 YYEEEE, per germline.